The sequence of this T cell receptor (beta chain) was determined in a study of blood T cell repertoires in COVID-19. On the study more broadly: Each recovered donor of Cohort 3 presented with two negative PCRs, clearance, or symptom resolution. Sample material is recorded as cDNA or gDNA derived from T cells, B-cell-depleted T cells, or PBMCs. Researchers got acute and convalescent COVID-19 samples from the United States, Italy and Spain.

Per the study methods: Reference gene primers were amplified, and this amplification served to estimate nucleated cell counts. Data came from immunoSEQ multiplex PCR; TCRdb stores just in-frame clones and leaves some out. Clonal size and the V and J genes are those of that table, whereas D and trimming came from the DNA. The sample lists about 210,000 clones, around 87% occurring once. CDR1 SGHVS and CDR2 FQNEAQ come from the germline V gene. The CDR3 contains 17 residues. Deletions cut 5 bases from V and 0 bases from J, with 14 bases between. V gene TRBV7-8 combines with J gene TRBJ1-6, with D perhaps matching TRBD1 (6 bases). The receptor was isolated from a woman aged 40 to 50 in a cohort exposed to, infected with or recovered from COVID-19 (not recorded which). The sequencing input was PBMCs or T cells enriched from blood (not recorded which). CDR3 sequence reads: CASSLRDMDSYNSPLHF. For the CDR3, the DNA is TGTGCCAGCAGCCTAAGGGACATGGACTCCTATAATTCACCCCTCCACTTT.